A few counts support the clone carrying this T cell receptor (beta chain). Profiling relied on immunoSEQ multiplex PCR, and the TCRdb table lists in-frame clones only, not all of them. The sample has fewer than 150,000 clones; approximately 80% are singletons. The data are from a study of blood T cell repertoires in COVID-19. This receptor was taken from a man older than 75 with acute or convalescent COVID-19. Source material: peripheral blood.

This CDR3 is CASSLQGKPQHF. The CDR3, as DNA: TGTGCCAGCAGCTTACAGGGGAAGCCCCAGCATTTT. This sequence joins TRBV7-9 and TRBJ1-5; TRBD1 is a possible D gene (6 bases). This CDR3 is built from 12 residues. Germline V gives CDR1 SEHNR, CDR2 FQNEAQ (reference sequence). V dropped 2 bases and J dropped 8 bases, with 7 bases sitting between them.